One sample yielded the 20 T cell receptor beta chains listed below, sequenced in a study of spatial heterogeneity in lung cancer. Study observations and caveats: For expanded intratumoral alpha and beta TCRs, counts tracked tumor mutation counts.

Time point described: sample taken at primary tumor resection. Their recognized antigens are unknown. Using its own MiXCR run on the 5' RACE reads, TCRdb lists one record per CDR3 protein. The sample gives fewer than 950 distinct CDR3 sequences, roughly an eighth of which show up once; about 15% is in the top ten. The sample consisted of lung tumor tissue, taken at surgery. The receptors derive from a male donor with early-stage non-small cell lung cancer.

This clonotype qualifies as large (0.1 to 1%). This rearrangement joins TRBV5-1 to TRBJ2-7; D tentatively fits TRBD1 or TRBD2 (5 bases each). Germline loops: CDR1 SGHRS, CDR2 YFSETQ. CDR3 length equals 15 residues. The ends were cut back, 5 bases at V and 5 bases at J, with 20 bases in the middle. In DNA form, the CDR3 reads TGCGCCAGCAGAACGCGGCCAGGGAGTTTCGACGAGCAGTACTTC. Translating gives CASRTRPGSFDEQYF.

The rearrangement uses TRBV11-2 and TRBJ2-7, with TRBD1 matching 7 bases. Germline trimming cut 0 bases from V and 2 bases from J; bases unmatched to any gene: 4. The CDR3 length is 15 residues. The germline V gene has CDR1 SGHAT and CDR2 FQNNGV. The CDR3 DNA sequence: TGTGCCAGCAGCTTAGATGGGGACAGAACCTACGAGCAGTACTTC. It yields the protein CASSLDGDRTYEQYF.

The chain has TRBV20-1 and TRBJ2-7; D is ambiguous. The CDR3 totals 12 residues. CDR1 and CDR2 (germline): DFQATT, SNEGSKA (reference sequence). V shed 5 bases and J shed 7 bases, with 15 bases lying between them. CDR3: CSARTVPGEQYF. CDR3 nucleotide sequence: TGCAGTGCTCGAACAGTACCTGGAGAGCAGTACTTC.

This clonotype ranks as medium-sized. The rearrangement joins TRBV7-9 to TRBJ2-2, with D perhaps TRBD1 (5 bases). This CDR3 comprises 14 residues. Between the trimmed V and J ends, which lost 7 bases and 4 bases, there was a span of 13 bases. Germline V gene lookup returns CDR1 SEHNR and CDR2 FQNEAQ (reference sequence). In DNA, the CDR3 is TGTGCCAGCACCCCGCTACAGGTCACCGGGGAGCTGTTTTTT. Encoded protein: CASTPLQVTGELFF. The complete variable domain, with remaining parts taken from reference TRBV7-9 and TRBJ2-2, reads DTGVSQNPRHKITKRGQNVTFRCDPISEHNRLYWYRQTLGQGPEFLTYFQNEAQLEKSRLLSDRFSAERPKGSFSTLEIQRTEQGDSAMYLCASTPLQVTGELFFGEGSRLTVL.

This clonotype was seen just once. The genes are TRBV20-1 and TRBJ2-1, with D hard to call. There are 12 residues in the CDR3. V gave up 6 bases and J gave up 4 bases, with 10 bases separating them. Germline CDR1 reads DFQATT; CDR2 reads SNEGSKA (reference sequence). The CDR3: CSAAPVYNEQFF. The CDR3 DNA is TGCAGTGCCGCCCCCGTTTACAATGAGCAGTTCTTC.

This clonotype qualifies as medium-sized (0.01 to 0.1%). Written as DNA, the CDR3 is TGTGCCAGCAGTTTAGCCCCCAGGGGAGGTTCCGGGGAGCTGTTTTTT. This codes for CASSLAPRGGSGELFF. This sequence joins TRBV12-3 or TRBV12-4 and TRBJ2-2; D is perhaps TRBD1 or TRBD2 (6 bases each). The V end lost 0 bases, the J end lost 6 bases, and 14 bases lay between the germline ends. This CDR3 is built from 16 residues.

The V gene is TRBV11-2, the J gene TRBJ1-4, with D tentatively TRBD1 (5 bases). CDR1 is SGHAT, CDR2 FQNNGV, per germline. CDR3 length: 13 amino acids. The V gene lost 3 bases and the J gene lost 7 bases, with 9 bases spanning the gap. For the CDR3, the DNA is TGTGCCAGCAGCTTTTCAGGGACTGAAAAACTGTTTTTT. It encodes CASSFSGTEKLFF.

As regards this clonotype: Since a much larger clone is just one base distant, this may be a read error. The gene calls are TRBV20-1 and TRBJ2-7, with unresolved D. Germline assignment: CDR1 DFQATT and CDR2 SNEGSKA (reference sequence). CDR3 length equals 10 residues. CDR3 residues: CNAALYEQYF. CDR3 nucleotides: TGCAATGCCGCGCTCTACGAGCAGTACTTC.

By proportion, this clonotype is medium-sized. The rearrangement joins TRBV7-9 to TRBJ2-2; D unclear. Trimming stripped 5 bases from V and 0 bases from J, with 13 bases between. This CDR3 spans 16 amino acids. CDR1 is SEHNR and CDR2 is FQNEAQ in the germline V gene (reference sequence). The CDR3 DNA reads as TGTGCCAGCAGCGTCAAGGACGGACCGAACACCGGGGAGCTGTTTTTT. This gives the protein CASSVKDGPNTGELFF.

By share of the sample, this clonotype is large. This chain connects TRBV5-1 to TRBJ1-5; perhaps TRBD1 as D (6 bases). CDR3 size: 13 residues. The V end was cut by 3 bases, the J end by 6 bases, with 10 bases between. CDR1 SGHRS and CDR2 YFSETQ come from the germline V gene. The CDR3 DNA sequence: TGCGCCAGCAGCTCAGGGGATGGTCAGCCCCAGCATTTT. This encodes CASSSGDGQPQHF.

Judged by abundance, this clonotype is large. The chain carries TRBV7-6 and TRBJ2-5; no clear D. Trimming cost V 3 bases and J 10 bases, with 15 bases left between them. The CDR3 contains 13 residues. In germline, CDR1 is SGHVS, CDR2 FNYEAQ. The CDR3 DNA reads as TGTGCCAGCAGCTTGGGGATTGGTGGTGGCCAGTACTTC. Translated: CASSLGIGGGQYF.

This clonotype ranks as large. The chain is built from TRBV20-1 and TRBJ2-7, with 16 bases lining up with TRBD2. Per the germline V gene, CDR1 is DFQATT and CDR2 is SNEGSKA (reference sequence). V shed 3 bases, J shed 7 bases, and the junction held 6 bases outside the gene matches. This CDR3 is built from 15 residues. The CDR3 sequence is CSASTPGLAGGEQYF. The CDR3 DNA reads as TGCAGTGCTAGCACACCGGGACTAGCGGGAGGGGAGCAGTACTTC.

By its share, this clonotype is large. The V gene is TRBV6-1, the J gene TRBJ1-4, with D unclear. V was shortened by 4 bases and J by 0 bases, with 15 bases between the two germline ends. There are 17 residues in the CDR3. The germline CDR1 and CDR2 sequences are MNHNS and SASEGT. The CDR3 coding sequence is TGTGCCAGCAGTGCCGACCGCAGACAAGCAACTAATGAAAAACTGTTTTTT. This sequence encodes CASSADRRQATNEKLFF.

This clonotype is medium-sized (0.01 to 0.1%) within its sample. This chain joins TRBV7-9 and TRBJ2-6; the match to TRBD1 covers 9 bases. This CDR3 region has 19 residues. Trimming cost V 5 bases and J 4 bases; bases outside gene matches: 15. The germline V gene has CDR1 SEHNR and CDR2 FQNEAQ (reference sequence). The CDR3 region has the DNA TGTGCCAGCAGCCCCTGGAAAGGACAGGGGAAGTCCGGGGCCAACGTCCTGACTTTC. This codes for CASSPWKGQGKSGANVLTF.

In DNA form, the CDR3 reads TGTGCCAGCAGCATTCGACAGGGTAAAGATGAGCAGTTCTTC. Protein product: CASSIRQGKDEQFF. The chain couples TRBV9 to TRBJ2-1; TRBD1 matches 7 bases. The CDR3 has 14 residues. Germline CDR1 is SGDLS and CDR2 is YYNGEE. With V trimmed by 4 bases and J by 8 bases, 9 bases remained unmatched.

This clonotype ranks as medium-sized. The chain uses TRBV7-2 and TRBJ2-2; D may be TRBD2 (5 bases). Trimming cost V 5 bases and J 3 bases, with 13 bases left between them. This CDR3 is 15 amino acids long. From germline, CDR1 is SGHTA and CDR2 FQGNSA. The CDR3 region has the DNA TGTGCCAGCAGCCCCATCTCCGGGGACACCGGGGAGCTGTTTTTT. Its protein product is CASSPISGDTGELFF. The full variable domain, completed using reference TRBV7-2 and TRBJ2-2, is GAGVSQSPSNKVTEKGKDVELRCDPISGHTALYWYRQSLGQGLEFLIYFQGNSAPDKSGLPSDRFSAERTGGSVSTLTIQRTQQEDSAVYLCASSPISGDTGELFFGEGSRLTVL.

By share of the sample, this clonotype is medium-sized. V and J are TRBV6-5 and TRBJ1-1, with a weak D call TRBD1 (6 bases). CDR1 and CDR2 from the germline V gene are MNHEY and SVGAGI. With 2 bases removed from V and 7 bases from J, the gap between germline ends came to 14 bases. The CDR3 extends over 14 amino acids. The CDR3 sequence: CASSYEGGRGEAFF. CDR3 nucleotides: TGTGCCAGCAGTTACGAGGGGGGAAGGGGTGAAGCTTTCTTT.

This clonotype is medium-sized within its sample. This chain connects TRBV5-1 to TRBJ2-1; unclear D gene. The CDR3 runs to 13 residues. V was trimmed by 2 bases and J by 5 bases, leaving 8 bases between them. CDR1 and CDR2 from the germline V gene are SGHRS and YFSETQ. In DNA, the CDR3 is TGCGCCAGCAGCTTTGGGCTGCACAATGAGCAGTTCTTC. Protein sequence: CASSFGLHNEQFF.

In this sample, this clonotype is medium-sized. The chain links TRBV5-1 to TRBJ2-2; possible D gene TRBD1, 6 bases. V lost 3 bases, J lost 5 bases, and 11 bases lay in between. The CDR3 is made up of 14 amino acids. Germline CDR1 and CDR2: SGHRS and YFSETQ. The CDR3 DNA reads as TGCGCCAGCAGCTCCAGACAGGCGACCGGGGAGCTGTTTTTT. Its protein is CASSSRQATGELFF.

This clonotype is large (0.1 to 1%) within its sample. The gene calls are TRBV7-2 and TRBJ1-5; D is perhaps TRBD1 (5 bases). The germline gives CDR1 SGHTA, CDR2 FQGNSA. The CDR3 is 18 amino acids. V gave up 0 bases and J gave up 4 bases, with 19 bases separating them. The CDR3: CASSLARGTLLANQPQHF. CDR3 sequence (DNA): TGTGCCAGCAGCTTAGCGCGGGGGACTCTGTTGGCTAATCAGCCCCAGCATTTT.